This T cell receptor beta chain is drawn from a study of cytomegalovirus exposure and HLA in healthy donors. Findings of the study overall: Productive rates of about 87% or about 30% were seen for most TCR beta V segments in an earlier analysis. Later analysis identified a missense DCLRE1C variant that was linked to TCR beta V- and J-gene trimming. An observed cluster of highly shared sequence variants was recorded as a likely sequencing artifact. Versus the roughly 690-donor mean, an Asian-associated ancestry cluster reportedly showed fewer N-insertions in a later analysis.

Germline-derived CDR1 and CDR2 are LGHNA and YSLEER. J gave up 1 base and V 4 bases, and 6 bases lay outside the gene matches. The CDR3 length is 16 residues. Remarks on this clone: Its antigen is still unknown.

It was with 60 Vbeta and 13 Jbeta primers that the PCR ran. Libraries were prepared by immunoSEQ multiplex PCR; TCRdb keeps only in-frame clonotypes and omits some of them. The sample includes around 230,000 clones, 75% to 80% of them seen just once. The TCR originated in a male donor in good health and CMV-seronegative. The sequenced sample consisted of PBMCs. The chain couples TRBV4-3 to TRBJ2-5; 10 bases line up with TRBD1. As DNA, the CDR3 is TGCGCCAGCAGCCCTAGGACAGGGGGAAGCCAAGAGACCCAGTACTTC. Its protein is CASSPRTGGSQETQYF.